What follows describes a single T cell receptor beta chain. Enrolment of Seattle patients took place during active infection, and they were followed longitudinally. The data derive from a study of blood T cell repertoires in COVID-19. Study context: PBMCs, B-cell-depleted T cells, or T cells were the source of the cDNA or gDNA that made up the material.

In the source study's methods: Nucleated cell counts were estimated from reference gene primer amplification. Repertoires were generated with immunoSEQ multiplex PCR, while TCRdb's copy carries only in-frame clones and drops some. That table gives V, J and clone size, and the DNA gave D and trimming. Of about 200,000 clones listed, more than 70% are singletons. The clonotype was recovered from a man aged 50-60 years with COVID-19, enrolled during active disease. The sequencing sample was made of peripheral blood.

The CDR3 DNA sequence: TGTGCCAGTAGTAAAGCGGGTTCCTACGAGCAGTACTTC. It yields the protein CASSKAGSYEQYF. The genes are TRBV19 and TRBJ2-7, with D maybe TRBD2 (6 bases). V lost 4 bases, J lost 1 base, and 8 bases lay in between. The CDR3 is made up of 13 amino acids. Germline-derived CDR1 and CDR2 are LNHDA and SQIVND (reference sequence).